The 21 T cell receptor beta chains below were found in one sample sequenced in a study of T cell changes during pregnancy in multiple sclerosis. Sequencing was performed with immunoSEQ multiplex PCR; in TCRdb, only in-frame clones are kept and a portion is missing. The sample lists some 77,000 clones, around 94% occurring once. The sample was CD4+ T cells from peripheral blood mononuclear cells, taken before pregnancy. Receptors were obtained from a female donor with multiple sclerosis, enrolled in a pregnancy study.

The chain joins TRBV5-4 to TRBJ1-4; D uncertain. The CDR3 has 12 residues. From germline, CDR1 is SGHNT and CDR2 YYREEE (reference sequence). V was pared by 4 bases and J by 10 bases, with 11 bases between. CDR3 nucleotide sequence: TGTGCCAGCAGCCCCGCCACGGGAAAACTGTTTTTT. Its protein is CASSPATGKLFF.

The chain combines TRBV30 with TRBJ2-1; no reliable D call. The V gene's germline CDR1 is GTSNPN and CDR2 SVGIG (reference sequence). V was cut by 4 bases and J by 0 bases, with 19 bases left in between. This CDR3 has 17 amino acids. The CDR3 DNA reads TGTGCCTGGACCCTACCAAGGCCCCCTAGCTCCTACAATGAGCAGTTCTTC. Translating it yields CAWTLPRPPSSYNEQFF.

V gene TRBV6-1 combines with J gene TRBJ2-7; a possible D gene is TRBD1 (6 bases). Trimming removed 7 bases at V and 2 bases at J, with 15 bases between. The V gene's germline CDR1 is MNHNS and CDR2 SASEGT. The CDR3 has 14 amino acids. The CDR3 DNA is TGTGCCAGCAAGACGACAGGTGGGACCTACGAGCAGTACTTC. This encodes CASKTTGGTYEQYF.

The CDR3 loop is CAWVGEGTNTGELFF. CDR3 nucleotide sequence: TGTGCCTGGGTAGGGGAGGGGACGAACACCGGGGAGCTGTTTTTT. The rearrangement links TRBV30 to TRBJ2-2; 7 nucleotides agree with TRBD2. The CDR3 has 15 residues. Looked up from germline, CDR1 is GTSNPN and CDR2 is SVGIG (reference sequence). V was pared by 5 bases and J by 0 bases, with 6 bases of the junction left unmatched.

This clone was counted only a few times. The J gene is TRBJ1-1, the V gene TRBV6-1, with 7 positions matching TRBD1. The CDR3 has 17 amino acids. Germline V gene data show CDR1 as MNHNS and CDR2 as SASEGT. Germline trimming cut 2 bases from V and 0 bases from J; bases unmatched to any gene: 9. CDR3 protein: CASSERTGGQMNTEAFF. CDR3 bases: TGTGCCAGCAGTGAACGGACTGGGGGACAGATGAACACTGAAGCTTTCTTT.

The chain employs TRBV2 and TRBJ1-2, with D unclear. The CDR3 runs to 14 residues. Between the trimmed V and J ends, which lost 3 bases and 4 bases, there was a span of 12 bases. CDR1 SNHLY and CDR2 FYNNEI come from the germline V gene. The CDR3 coding sequence is TGTGCCAGCAGTGACGAGGGTTTCGCCTATGGCTACACCTTC. The encoded protein is CASSDEGFAYGYTF.

The chain links TRBV7-8 to TRBJ1-2; possibly TRBD1 for D (5 bases). The CDR3 loop spans 18 amino acids. V was pared by 4 bases and J by 3 bases, with 24 bases between. Looked up from germline, CDR1 is SGHVS and CDR2 is FQNEAQ. CDR3: CASSSPFYLGQGDYGYTF. CDR3 bases: TGTGCCAGCAGCTCCCCATTTTACCTAGGGCAGGGTGACTATGGCTACACCTTC. The complete variable domain, with remaining parts taken from reference TRBV7-8 and TRBJ1-2, reads GAGVSQSPRYKVAKRGQDVALRCDPISGHVSLFWYQQALGQGPEFLTYFQNEAQLDKSGLPSDRFFAERPEGSVSTLKIQRTQQEDSAVYLCASSSPFYLGQGDYGYTFGSGTRLTVV.

The sample holds a few counts of this clone. V and J are TRBV27 and TRBJ1-2; D is perhaps TRBD1 (6 bases). Trimming pared 0 bases from V and 5 bases from J, leaving 10 bases between. Germline V gene data show CDR1 as MNHEY and CDR2 as SMNVEV (reference sequence). This CDR3 is built from 14 residues. In DNA, the CDR3 is TGTGCCAGCAGTTTATCGGCCAGGGGTTATGGCTACACCTTC. Translation gives CASSLSARGYGYTF.

The chain joins TRBV18 to TRBJ2-7, with 8 nucleotides matching TRBD2. CDR3 length: 15 amino acids. Germline V gene lookup returns CDR1 KGHSH and CDR2 LQKENI. V was pared by 2 bases and J by 0 bases, with 3 bases of the junction left unmatched. DNA for the CDR3: TGTGCCAGCTCACCATCGGGGGGGAGCTCCTACGAGCAGTACTTC. This translates into CASSPSGGSSYEQYF.

The genes are TRBV5-1 and TRBJ2-7; TRBD1 matches at 10 bases. The CDR3 runs 13 residues. Germline trimming cut 4 bases from V and 6 bases from J; bases unmatched to any gene: 4. Germline V gives CDR1 SGHRS, CDR2 YFSETQ. As DNA, the CDR3 is TGCGCCAGCAGCATGGGACAGGGGACCGAGCAGTACTTC. Translation gives CASSMGQGTEQYF.

The chain uses TRBV4-1 and TRBJ1-5; D not certain. Trimming cost V 5 bases and J 7 bases, with 12 bases left between them. CDR3 size: 13 residues. Germline lookup yields CDR1 MGHRA and CDR2 YSYEKL. The CDR3 region has the DNA TGCGCCAGCAGCTCCCGGGAGGGCCAGCCCCAGCATTTT. Translated: CASSSREGQPQHF.

The rearrangement joins TRBV30 to TRBJ2-1; D call uncertain. Trimming shortened V by 2 bases and J by 7 bases, and 9 bases separated the two germline ends. Germline V CDR1 and CDR2: GTSNPN, SVGIG (reference sequence). The CDR3 is 12 amino acids. The chain's CDR3 is CAWSSVFNEQFF. The DNA of the CDR3 is TGTGCCTGGAGTTCCGTATTTAATGAGCAGTTCTTC.

V usage is TRBV11-1 and J usage is TRBJ1-5, with 9 bases aligning to TRBD1. The CDR3 is made up of 15 amino acids. Germline assignment: CDR1 SGHAT and CDR2 FQDESV (reference sequence). The ends lost 3 bases at V and 4 bases at J; junction bases unmatched: 4. For the CDR3, the DNA is TGTGCCAGCAGCTTGGGACAGGGAATTAATCAGCCCCAGCATTTT. As protein: CASSLGQGINQPQHF.

This sequence joins TRBV4-2 and TRBJ2-3; TRBD2 agrees at 12 bases. Unmatched junction bases numbered 2, after V lost 2 bases and J lost 5 bases. In germline, CDR1 is LGHNA, CDR2 YNFKEQ. The CDR3 covers 15 residues. CDR3 sequence (DNA): TGTGCCAGCAGCCAACCGGGACTAGCGGGAGATACGCAGTATTTT. Residues: CASSQPGLAGDTQYF.

The chain joins TRBV12-5 to TRBJ1-1; no clear D. V gave up 4 bases and J gave up 0 bases, with 12 bases separating them. CDR3 length equals 15 residues. Germline values: CDR1 LGHNT, CDR2 FRNRAP. The CDR3 is CASGWRDHMNTEAFF. The CDR3, as DNA: TGTGCTAGTGGTTGGAGGGATCACATGAACACTGAAGCTTTCTTT.

Here the CDR3 reads CASSEERGRNYGYTF. CDR3 coding DNA: TGTGCCAGCAGTGAGGAGAGGGGGCGTAACTATGGCTACACCTTC. The chain recombines TRBV6-1 with TRBJ1-2, with 7 bases aligning to TRBD1. The CDR3 covers 15 residues. CDR1 and CDR2 from the germline V gene are MNHNS and SASEGT. The V and J ends lost 3 bases and 1 base, in that order; junction bases with no gene match: 5.

This clone was counted a single time. This chain links TRBV27 with TRBJ2-5; 9 bases match TRBD1. This CDR3 has 15 residues. CDR1 and CDR2 (germline): MNHEY, SMNVEV (reference sequence). With V trimmed by 5 bases and J by 3 bases, 7 bases remained unmatched. The CDR3 loop reads CASSGSGTGKETQYF. CDR3 DNA: TGTGCCAGCAGTGGATCCGGGACAGGGAAAGAGACCCAGTACTTC.

The chain employs TRBV30 and TRBJ2-1; TRBD1 matches at 9 bases. The CDR3 has 19 amino acids. The V segment lost 1 base and the J segment 10 bases; nucleotides outside the gene matches: 23. Per germline, CDR1 GTSNPN and CDR2 SVGIG (reference sequence). The CDR3 coding sequence is TGTGCCTGGAGTGCCGGGACAGGGCCATCTGCCTACTCCATGTACGAGCAGTTCTTC. Its translation is CAWSAGTGPSAYSMYEQFF.

A single count supports this clone. The chain employs TRBV6-5 and TRBJ1-3, with D maybe TRBD1 (6 bases). CDR1 MNHEY and CDR2 SVGAGI come from the germline V gene. V was trimmed by 6 bases and J by 0 bases, leaving 12 bases between them. The CDR3 sequence is 15 residues long. Here the CDR3 reads CASRPRGVSGNTIYF. Here the CDR3 DNA reads TGTGCCAGCAGGCCCAGGGGTGTCTCTGGAAACACCATATATTTT.

The rearrangement joins TRBV15 to TRBJ2-7; 7 bases are shared with TRBD2. The V and J ends lost 0 bases and 3 bases, in that order; junction bases with no gene match: 2. CDR3 length: 14 amino acids. Germline CDR1 reads LNHNV; CDR2 reads YYDKDF (reference sequence). CDR3 protein: CATSRDREGYEQYF. CDR3 sequence (DNA): TGTGCCACCAGCAGAGATAGGGAGGGCTACGAGCAGTACTTC. The full variable domain, completed using reference TRBV15 and TRBJ2-7, is DAMVIQNPRYQVTQFGKPVTLSCSQTLNHNVMYWYQQKSSQAPKLLFHYYDKDFNNEADTPDNFQSRRPNTSFCFLDIRSPGLGDTAMYLCATSRDREGYEQYFGPGTRLTVT.

The V call is TRBV2, the J call TRBJ1-2, with D possibly TRBD1 on 6 matching bases. The V end lost 2 bases, the J end lost 8 bases, and 9 bases lay between the germline ends. CDR3 size: 12 residues. CDR1 is SNHLY and CDR2 is FYNNEI in the germline V gene. The CDR3 region has the DNA TGTGCCAGCAGTGAACAGGGGTTCGGCTACACCTTC. This translates into CASSEQGFGYTF.